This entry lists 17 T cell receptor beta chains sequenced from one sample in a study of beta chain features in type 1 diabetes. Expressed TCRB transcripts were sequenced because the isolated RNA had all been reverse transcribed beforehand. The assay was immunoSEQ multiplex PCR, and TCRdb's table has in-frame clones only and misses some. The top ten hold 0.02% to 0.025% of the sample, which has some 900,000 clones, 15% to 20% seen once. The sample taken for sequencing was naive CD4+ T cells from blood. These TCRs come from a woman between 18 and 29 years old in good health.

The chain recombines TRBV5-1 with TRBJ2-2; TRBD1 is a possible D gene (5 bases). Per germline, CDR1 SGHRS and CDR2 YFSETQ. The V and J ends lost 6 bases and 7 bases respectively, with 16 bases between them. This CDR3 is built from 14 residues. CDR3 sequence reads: CASTGRVEFGELFF. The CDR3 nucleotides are TGCGCCAGCACGGGCAGGGTCGAGTTCGGGGAGCTGTTTTTT.

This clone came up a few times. The CDR3 sequence is CASSMDRALYEQYF. CDR3 nucleotide sequence: TGTGCCAGCAGCATGGACAGGGCCCTTTACGAGCAGTACTTC. The chain has TRBV6-1 and TRBJ2-7, with 8 bases fitting TRBD1. CDR1 is MNHNS and CDR2 is SASEGT in the germline V gene. The CDR3 contains 14 residues. The V gene end was trimmed by 6 bases and the J gene end by 4 bases; junction bases not matched to a gene: 8.

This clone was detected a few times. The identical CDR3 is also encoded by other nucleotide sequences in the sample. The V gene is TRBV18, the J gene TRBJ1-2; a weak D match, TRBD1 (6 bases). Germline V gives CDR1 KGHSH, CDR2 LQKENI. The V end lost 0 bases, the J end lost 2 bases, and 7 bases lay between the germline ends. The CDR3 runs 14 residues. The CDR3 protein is CASSPPTGNYGYTF. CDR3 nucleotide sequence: TGTGCCAGCTCACCACCTACAGGGAACTATGGCTACACCTTC.

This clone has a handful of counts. This CDR3 reads CASSQVNPGAALVEQYF. The CDR3 coding sequence is TGTGCCAGCAGCCAGGTTAATCCGGGAGCTGCTCTGGTCGAGCAGTACTTC. The rearrangement uses TRBV4-2 and TRBJ2-7; D possibly corresponds to TRBD2 (6 bases). Germline V gene data show CDR1 as LGHNA and CDR2 as YNFKEQ. The CDR3 runs 17 residues. V lost 3 bases, J lost 6 bases, and 24 bases lay in between.

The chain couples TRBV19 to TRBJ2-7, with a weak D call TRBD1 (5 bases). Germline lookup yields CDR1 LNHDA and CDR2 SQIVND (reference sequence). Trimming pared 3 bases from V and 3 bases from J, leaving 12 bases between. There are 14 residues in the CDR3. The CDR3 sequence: CASSISLRVYEQYF. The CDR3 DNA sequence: TGTGCCAGTAGTATCTCCCTCAGGGTCTACGAGCAGTACTTC.

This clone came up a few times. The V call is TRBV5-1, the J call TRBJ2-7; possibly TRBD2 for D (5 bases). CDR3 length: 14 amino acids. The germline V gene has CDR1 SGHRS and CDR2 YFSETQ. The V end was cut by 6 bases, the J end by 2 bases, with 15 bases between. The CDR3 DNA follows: TGCGCCAGCACCGCGACCGGGGAAACCTACGAGCAGTACTTC. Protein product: CASTATGETYEQYF.

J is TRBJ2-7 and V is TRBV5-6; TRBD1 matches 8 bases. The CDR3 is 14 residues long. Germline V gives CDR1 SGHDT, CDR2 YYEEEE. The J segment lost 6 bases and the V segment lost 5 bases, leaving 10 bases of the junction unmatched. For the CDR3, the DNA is TGTGCCAGCAGGCCACAGGACAGGGTAATCGAGCAGTACTTC. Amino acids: CASRPQDRVIEQYF.

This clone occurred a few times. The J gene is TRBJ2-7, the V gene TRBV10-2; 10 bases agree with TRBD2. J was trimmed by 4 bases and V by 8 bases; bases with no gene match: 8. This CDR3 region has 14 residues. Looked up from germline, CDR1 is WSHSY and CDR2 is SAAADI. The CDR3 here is CASLRTSGAYEQYF. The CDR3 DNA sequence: TGCGCCAGCCTAAGGACTAGCGGAGCTTACGAGCAGTACTTC.

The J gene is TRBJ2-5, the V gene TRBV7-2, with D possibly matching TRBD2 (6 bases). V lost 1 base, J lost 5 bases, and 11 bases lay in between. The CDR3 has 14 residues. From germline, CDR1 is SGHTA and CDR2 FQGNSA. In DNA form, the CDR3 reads TGTGCCAGCAGCTTAGGCGCTAGCGATGAGACCCAGTACTTC. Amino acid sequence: CASSLGASDETQYF.

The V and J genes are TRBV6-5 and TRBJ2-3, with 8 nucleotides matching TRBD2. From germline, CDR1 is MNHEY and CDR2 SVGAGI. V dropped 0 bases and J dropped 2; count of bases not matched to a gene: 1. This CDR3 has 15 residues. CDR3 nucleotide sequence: TGTGCCAGCAGTTACTCAGGACTAGCCACAGATACGCAGTATTTT. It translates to CASSYSGLATDTQYF.

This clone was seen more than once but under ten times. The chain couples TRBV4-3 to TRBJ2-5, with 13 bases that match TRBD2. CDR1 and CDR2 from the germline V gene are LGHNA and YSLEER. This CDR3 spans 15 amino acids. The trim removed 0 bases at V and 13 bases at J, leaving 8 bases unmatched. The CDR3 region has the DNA TGCGCCAGCAGCCAAGAACTAGCGGGAGGGCCCGTTCTGTACTTC. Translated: CASSQELAGGPVLYF.

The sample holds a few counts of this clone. CDR3 sequence: CASQGGTSYEQYF. CDR3 DNA sequence: TGTGCCAGCCAAGGAGGAACCTCCTACGAGCAGTACTTC. The V call is TRBV5-6, the J call TRBJ2-7, with D possibly being TRBD2 (5 bases). V was trimmed by 7 bases and J by 0 bases, leaving 11 bases between them. Germline loops: CDR1 SGHDT, CDR2 YYEEEE. The CDR3 contains 13 residues.

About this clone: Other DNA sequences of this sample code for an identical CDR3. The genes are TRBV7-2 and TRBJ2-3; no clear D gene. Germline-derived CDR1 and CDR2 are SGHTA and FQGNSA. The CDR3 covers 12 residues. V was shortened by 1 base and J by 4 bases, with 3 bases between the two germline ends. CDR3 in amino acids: CASSLGADTQYF. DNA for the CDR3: TGTGCCAGCAGCTTAGGTGCAGATACGCAGTATTTT. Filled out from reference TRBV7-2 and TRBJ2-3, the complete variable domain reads GAGVSQSPSNKVTEKGKDVELRCDPISGHTALYWYRQSLGQGLEFLIYFQGNSAPDKSGLPSDRFSAERTGGSVSTLTIQRTQQEDSAVYLCASSLGADTQYFGPGTRLTVL.

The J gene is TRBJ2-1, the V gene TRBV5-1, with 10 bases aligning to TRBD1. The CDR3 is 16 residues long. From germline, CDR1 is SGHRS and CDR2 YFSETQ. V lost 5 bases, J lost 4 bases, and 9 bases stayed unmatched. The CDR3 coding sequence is TGCGCCAGCAGTCGCCGGACAGGGGGGGAGTACAATGAGCAGTTCTTC. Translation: CASSRRTGGEYNEQFF.

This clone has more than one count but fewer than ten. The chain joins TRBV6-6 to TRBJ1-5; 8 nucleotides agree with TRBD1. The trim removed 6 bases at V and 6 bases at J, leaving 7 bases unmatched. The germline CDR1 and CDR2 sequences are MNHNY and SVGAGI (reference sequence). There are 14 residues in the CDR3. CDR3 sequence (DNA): TGTGCCAGCAGCTACGGACAGGGTGTTCAGCCCCAGCATTTT. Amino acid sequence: CASSYGQGVQPQHF.

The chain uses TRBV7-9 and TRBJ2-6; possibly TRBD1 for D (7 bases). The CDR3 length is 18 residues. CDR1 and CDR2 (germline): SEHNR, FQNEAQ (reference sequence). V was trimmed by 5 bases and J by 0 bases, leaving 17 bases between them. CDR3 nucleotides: TGTGCCAGCAGCCCCTTGGAGGGGGCCCTCTCTGGGGCCAACGTCCTGACTTTC. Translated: CASSPLEGALSGANVLTF.

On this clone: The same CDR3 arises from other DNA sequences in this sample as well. The CDR3 bases are TGTGCCAGCAGCTTAGGAGGGACTGGGGCCAACGTCCTGACTTTC. It codes for CASSLGGTGANVLTF. V gene TRBV7-9 combines with J gene TRBJ2-6; maybe TRBD2 (5 bases). Germline values: CDR1 SEHNR, CDR2 FQNEAQ (reference sequence). The CDR3 has 15 residues. The ends were cut back, 1 base at V and 2 bases at J, with 6 bases in the middle. Combining the CDR3 with reference TRBV7-9 and TRBJ2-6 gives the whole variable domain DTGVSQNPRHKITKRGQNVTFRCDPISEHNRLYWYRQTLGQGPEFLTYFQNEAQLEKSRLLSDRFSAERPKGSFSTLEIQRTEQGDSAMYLCASSLGGTGANVLTFGAGSRLTVL.